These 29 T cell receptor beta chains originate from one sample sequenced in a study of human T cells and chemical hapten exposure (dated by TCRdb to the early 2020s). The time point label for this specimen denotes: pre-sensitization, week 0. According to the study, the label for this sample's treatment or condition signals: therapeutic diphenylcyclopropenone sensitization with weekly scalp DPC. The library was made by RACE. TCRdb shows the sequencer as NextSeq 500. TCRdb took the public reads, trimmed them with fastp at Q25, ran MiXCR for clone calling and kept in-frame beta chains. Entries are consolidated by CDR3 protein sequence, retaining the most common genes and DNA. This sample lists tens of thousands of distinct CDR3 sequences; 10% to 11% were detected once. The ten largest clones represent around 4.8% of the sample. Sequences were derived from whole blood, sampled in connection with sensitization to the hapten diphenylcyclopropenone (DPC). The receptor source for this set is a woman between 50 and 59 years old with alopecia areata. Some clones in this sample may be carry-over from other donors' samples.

The CDR3, as DNA: TGTGCCAGCAGTTCGACAGGGATGAACACTGAAGCTTTCTTT. It translates to CASSSTGMNTEAFF. This rearrangement joins TRBV12-3 or TRBV12-4 to TRBJ1-1; 7 bases align to TRBD1. V lost 4 bases and J lost 0; bases outside the gene matches: 2. This CDR3 has 14 residues.

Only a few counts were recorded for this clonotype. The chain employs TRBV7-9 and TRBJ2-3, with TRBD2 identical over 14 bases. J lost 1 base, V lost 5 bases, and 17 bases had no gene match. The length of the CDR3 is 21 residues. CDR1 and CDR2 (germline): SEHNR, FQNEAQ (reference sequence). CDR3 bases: TGTGCCAGCAGCGAAGCGCCGGGACTAGCGGGGGCGTTGCGCGGCACAGATACGCAGTATTTT. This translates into CASSEAPGLAGALRGTDTQYF.

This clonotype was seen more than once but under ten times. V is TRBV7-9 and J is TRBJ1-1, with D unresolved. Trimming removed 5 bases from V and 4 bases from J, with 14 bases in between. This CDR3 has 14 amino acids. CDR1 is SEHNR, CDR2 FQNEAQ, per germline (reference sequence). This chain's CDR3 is CASSLGGEATEAFF. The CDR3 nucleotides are TGTGCCAGCAGCCTAGGCGGGGAGGCCACTGAAGCTTTCTTT.

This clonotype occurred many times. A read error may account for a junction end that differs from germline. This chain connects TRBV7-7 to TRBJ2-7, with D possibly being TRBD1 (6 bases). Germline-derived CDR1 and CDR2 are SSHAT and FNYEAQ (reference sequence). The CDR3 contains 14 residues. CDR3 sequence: CASSPTKGVGKQYF. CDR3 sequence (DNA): TGTGCTAGCAGCCCCACCAAGGGGGTTGGGAAGCAGTACTTC.

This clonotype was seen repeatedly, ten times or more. This CDR3 reads CASSARRSGPLLDTQYF. CDR3 sequence (DNA): TGTGCCAGCAGCGCCCGGCGAAGCGGCCCTTTGCTAGATACGCAGTATTTT. V gene TRBV7-3 combines with J gene TRBJ2-3; D possibly corresponds to TRBD2 (5 bases). CDR3 length: 17 amino acids. V was cut by 5 bases and J by 5 bases, with 23 bases left in between. The germline CDR1 and CDR2 sequences are SGHTA and FQGTGA.

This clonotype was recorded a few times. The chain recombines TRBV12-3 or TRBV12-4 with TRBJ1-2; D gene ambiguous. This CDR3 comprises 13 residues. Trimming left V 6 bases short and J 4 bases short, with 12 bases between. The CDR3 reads CASRLTAVYGYTF. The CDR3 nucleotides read TGTGCCAGCAGGCTTACAGCTGTCTATGGCTACACCTTC.

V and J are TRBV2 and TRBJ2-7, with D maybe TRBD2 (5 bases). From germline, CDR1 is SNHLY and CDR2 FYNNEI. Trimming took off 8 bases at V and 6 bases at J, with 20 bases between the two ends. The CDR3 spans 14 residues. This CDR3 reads CASLNRDPLPEQYF. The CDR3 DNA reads TGTGCCAGCTTGAACCGGGATCCTTTACCCGAGCAGTACTTC.

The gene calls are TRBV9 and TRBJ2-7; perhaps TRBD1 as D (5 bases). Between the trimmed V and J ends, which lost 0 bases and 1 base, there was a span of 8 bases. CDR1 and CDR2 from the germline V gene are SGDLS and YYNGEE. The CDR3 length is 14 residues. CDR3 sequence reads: CASSVADRSYEQYF. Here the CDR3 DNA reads TGTGCCAGCAGCGTAGCCGACAGATCCTACGAGCAGTACTTC.

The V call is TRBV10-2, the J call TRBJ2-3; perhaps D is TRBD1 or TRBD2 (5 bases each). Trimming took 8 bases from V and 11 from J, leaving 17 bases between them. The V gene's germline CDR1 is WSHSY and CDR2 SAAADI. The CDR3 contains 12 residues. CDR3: CASRDPTRVQYF. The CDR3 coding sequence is TGCGCCAGCCGGGACCCGACCCGCGTGCAGTATTTT.

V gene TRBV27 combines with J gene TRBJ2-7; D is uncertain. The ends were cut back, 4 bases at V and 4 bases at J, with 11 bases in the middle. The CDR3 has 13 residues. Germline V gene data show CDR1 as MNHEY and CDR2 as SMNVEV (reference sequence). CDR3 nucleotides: TGTGCCAGCAGTTCCCTCGGCGCGTACGAGCAGTACTTC. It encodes CASSSLGAYEQYF.

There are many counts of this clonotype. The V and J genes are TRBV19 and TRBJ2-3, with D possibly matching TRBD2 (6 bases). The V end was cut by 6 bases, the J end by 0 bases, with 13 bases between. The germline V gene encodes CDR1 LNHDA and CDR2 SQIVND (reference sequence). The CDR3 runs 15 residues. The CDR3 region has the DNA TGTGCCAGTAGCTCACTAGCCCGGAGCACAGATACGCAGTATTTT. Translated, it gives CASSSLARSTDTQYF.

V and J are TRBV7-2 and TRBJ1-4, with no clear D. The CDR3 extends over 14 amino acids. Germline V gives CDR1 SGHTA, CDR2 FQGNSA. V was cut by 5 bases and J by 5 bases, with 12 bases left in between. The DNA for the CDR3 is TGTGCCAGCAGCCTCCTGGCCTCGAATGAAAAACTGTTTTTT. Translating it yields CASSLLASNEKLFF.

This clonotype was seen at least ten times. CDR3 DNA: TGTGCCAGCAGCTTCGGACTAGCGGGGGGACAGCTTCGCTACGAGCAGTACTTC. The encoded protein is CASSFGLAGGQLRYEQYF. The rearrangement uses TRBV13 and TRBJ2-7; TRBD2 aligns across 14 bases. CDR1 and CDR2 from the germline V gene are PRHDT and FYEKMQ (reference sequence). The ends lost 3 bases at V and 3 bases at J; junction bases unmatched: 10. This CDR3 has 18 amino acids.

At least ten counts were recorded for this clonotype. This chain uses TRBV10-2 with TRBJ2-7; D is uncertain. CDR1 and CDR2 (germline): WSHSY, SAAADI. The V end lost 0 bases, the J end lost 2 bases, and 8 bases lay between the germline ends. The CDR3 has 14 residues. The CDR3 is CASSESRLTYEQYF. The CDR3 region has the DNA TGCGCCAGCAGTGAGTCAAGATTGACCTACGAGCAGTACTTC.

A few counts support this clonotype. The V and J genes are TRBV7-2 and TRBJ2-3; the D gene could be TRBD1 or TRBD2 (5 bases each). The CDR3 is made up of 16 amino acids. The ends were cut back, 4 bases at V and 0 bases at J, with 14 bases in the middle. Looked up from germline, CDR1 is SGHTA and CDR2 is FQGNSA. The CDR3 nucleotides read TGTGCCAGCAGCTCGGGACCCCCTGGGAGCACAGATACGCAGTATTTT. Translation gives CASSSGPPGSTDTQYF.

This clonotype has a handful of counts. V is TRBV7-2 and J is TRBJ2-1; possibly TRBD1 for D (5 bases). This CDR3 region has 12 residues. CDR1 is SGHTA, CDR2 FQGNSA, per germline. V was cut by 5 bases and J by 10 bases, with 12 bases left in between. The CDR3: CASSAVGVEQFF. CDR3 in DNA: TGTGCCAGCAGCGCCGTAGGGGTAGAGCAGTTCTTC. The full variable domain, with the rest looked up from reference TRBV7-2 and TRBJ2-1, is GAGVSQSPSNKVTEKGKDVELRCDPISGHTALYWYRQSLGQGLEFLIYFQGNSAPDKSGLPSDRFSAERTGGSVSTLTIQRTQQEDSAVYLCASSAVGVEQFFGPGTRLTVL.

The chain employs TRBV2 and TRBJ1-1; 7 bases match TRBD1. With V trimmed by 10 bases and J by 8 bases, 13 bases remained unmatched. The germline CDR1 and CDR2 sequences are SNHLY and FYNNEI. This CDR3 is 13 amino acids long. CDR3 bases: TGTGCCACCTCCGGGACAGCATATGCAGAAGCTTTCTTT. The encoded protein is CATSGTAYAEAFF.

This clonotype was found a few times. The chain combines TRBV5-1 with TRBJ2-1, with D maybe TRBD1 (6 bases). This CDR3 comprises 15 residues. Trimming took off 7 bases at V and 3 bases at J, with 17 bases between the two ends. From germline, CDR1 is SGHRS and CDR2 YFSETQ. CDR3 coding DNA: TGCGCCAGCTCAGGAGGCAGGGGCTTCTACAATGAGCAGTTCTTC. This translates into CASSGGRGFYNEQFF. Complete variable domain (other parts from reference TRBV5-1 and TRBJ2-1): KAGVTQTPRYLIKTRGQQVTLSCSPISGHRSVSWYQQTPGQGLQFLFEYFSETQRNKGNFPGRFSGRQFSNSRSEMNVSTLELGDSALYLCASSGGRGFYNEQFFGPGTRLTVL.

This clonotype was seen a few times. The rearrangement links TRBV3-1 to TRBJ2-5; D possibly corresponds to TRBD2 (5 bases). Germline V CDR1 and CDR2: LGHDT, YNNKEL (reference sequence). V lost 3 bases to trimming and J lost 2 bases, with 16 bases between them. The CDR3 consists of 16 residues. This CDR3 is CASSQRGSGLQETQYF. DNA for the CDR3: TGTGCCAGCAGCCAGCGCGGGTCAGGATTGCAAGAGACCCAGTACTTC.

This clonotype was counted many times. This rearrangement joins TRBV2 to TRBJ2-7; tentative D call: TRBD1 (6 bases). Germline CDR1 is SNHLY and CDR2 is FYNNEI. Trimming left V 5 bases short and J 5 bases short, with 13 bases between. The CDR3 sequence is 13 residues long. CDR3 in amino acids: CASSYLTGNEQYF. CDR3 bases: TGTGCCAGCAGTTACCTTACAGGGAACGAGCAGTACTTC.

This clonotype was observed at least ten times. In DNA form, the CDR3 reads TGTGCCAGCAGCTTAGTCCCGGGGCTGGGCACCGGGGAGCTGTTTTTT. Protein: CASSLVPGLGTGELFF. This sequence joins TRBV7-2 and TRBJ2-2, with D perhaps being TRBD1 or TRBD2 (5 bases each). CDR3 length: 16 amino acids. Germline CDR1 is SGHTA and CDR2 is FQGNSA. Trimming left V 1 base short and J 4 bases short, with 13 bases between.

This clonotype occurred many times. The CDR3 nucleotides are TGCAGCGTTGAGCGGGAGAGGACAGATACGCAGTATTTT. This codes for CSVERERTDTQYF. The chain uses TRBV29-1 and TRBJ2-3; 7 bases map to TRBD2. There are 13 residues in the CDR3. With 3 bases clipped from V and 3 bases from J, the junction kept 3 bases outside the gene matches. CDR1 SQVTM and CDR2 ANQGSEA come from the germline V gene.

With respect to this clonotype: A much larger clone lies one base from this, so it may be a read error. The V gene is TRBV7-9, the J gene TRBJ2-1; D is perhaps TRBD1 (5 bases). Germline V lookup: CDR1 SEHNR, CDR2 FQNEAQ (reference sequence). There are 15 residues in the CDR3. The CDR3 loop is CTSSLDQGSFDEQFF. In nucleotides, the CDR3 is TGTACCAGCAGCTTAGACCAGGGTTCATTCGATGAGCAGTTCTTC.

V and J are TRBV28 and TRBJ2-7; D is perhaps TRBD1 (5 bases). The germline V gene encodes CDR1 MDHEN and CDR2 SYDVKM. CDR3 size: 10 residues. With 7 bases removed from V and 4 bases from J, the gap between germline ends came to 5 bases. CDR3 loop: CASKGYEQYF. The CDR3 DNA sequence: TGTGCCAGCAAGGGGTACGAGCAGTACTTC.

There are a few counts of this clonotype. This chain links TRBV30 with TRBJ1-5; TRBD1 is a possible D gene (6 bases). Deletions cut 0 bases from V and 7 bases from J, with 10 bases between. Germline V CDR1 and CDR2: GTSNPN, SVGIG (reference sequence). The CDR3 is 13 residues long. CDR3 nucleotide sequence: TGTGCCTGGAGTGTACAGGGTTCCCAGCCCCAGCATTTT. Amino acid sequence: CAWSVQGSQPQHF.

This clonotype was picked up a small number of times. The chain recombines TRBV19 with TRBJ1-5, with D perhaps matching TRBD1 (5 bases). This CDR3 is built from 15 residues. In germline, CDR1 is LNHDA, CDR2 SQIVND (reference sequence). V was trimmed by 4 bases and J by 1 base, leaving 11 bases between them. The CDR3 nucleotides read TGTGCCAGTAGTAAGCCCCGGGGCAGCAATCAGCCCCAGCATTTT. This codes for CASSKPRGSNQPQHF. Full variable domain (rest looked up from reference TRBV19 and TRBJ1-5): DGGITQSPKYLFRKEGQNVTLSCEQNLNHDAMYWYRQDPGQGLRLIYYSQIVNDFQKGDIAEGYSVSREKKESFPLTVTSAQKNPTAFYLCASSKPRGSNQPQHFGDGTRLSIL.

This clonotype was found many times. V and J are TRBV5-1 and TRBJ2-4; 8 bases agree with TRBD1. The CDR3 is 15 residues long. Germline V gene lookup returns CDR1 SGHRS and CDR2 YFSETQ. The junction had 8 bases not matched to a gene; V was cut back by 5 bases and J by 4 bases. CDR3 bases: TGCGCCAGCAGTCGTGAAACAGGGGGTAAAAACATTCAGTACTTC. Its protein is CASSRETGGKNIQYF.

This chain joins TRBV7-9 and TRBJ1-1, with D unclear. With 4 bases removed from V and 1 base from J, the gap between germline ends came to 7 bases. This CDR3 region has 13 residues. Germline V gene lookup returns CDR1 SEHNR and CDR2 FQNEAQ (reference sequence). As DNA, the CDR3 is TGTGCCAGCAGCTCTCGACAGAACACTGAAGCTTTCTTT. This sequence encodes CASSSRQNTEAFF.

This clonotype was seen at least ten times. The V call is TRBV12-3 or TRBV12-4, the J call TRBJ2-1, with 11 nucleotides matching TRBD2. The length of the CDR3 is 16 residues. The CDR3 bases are TGTGCGAGTAGGGATGCGGATAGCGGGAGGGCTGTTGAGCAGTTCTTC. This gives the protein CASRDADSGRAVEQFF.